A single sample gave rise to the 13 T cell receptor beta chains below, sequenced in a study of shared clonotypes between healthy human individuals. Libraries were prepared by immunoSEQ multiplex PCR; TCRdb keeps only in-frame clonotypes and omits some of them. In the table there are approximately 2.4 million clones, about 94% of which are singletons. What was sequenced was naive CD4+ T cells sorted from blood. The sample's subset: CD45RA+ positively selected. The receptors were gathered from a man between 18 and 29 years old in good health.

The gene calls are TRBV28 and TRBJ2-3; 14 bases line up with TRBD2. Germline V gene sequence: CDR1 MDHEN, CDR2 SYDVKM. Trimming removed 3 bases from V and 0 bases from J; junction bases left unmatched: 14. The CDR3 is 21 amino acids. The CDR3 sequence is CASSFSGSGLAGASSTDTQYF. The CDR3 bases are TGTGCCAGCAGTTTTTCGGGGTCGGGACTAGCGGGGGCCTCTAGCACAGATACGCAGTATTTT.

This chain connects TRBV7-2 to TRBJ1-1; no definite D call. Looked up from germline, CDR1 is SGHTA and CDR2 is FQGNSA. The CDR3 has 15 amino acids. V shed 3 bases and J shed 0 bases, with 11 bases lying between them. Here the CDR3 reads CASSFGVPVNTEAFF. The CDR3 coding sequence is TGTGCCAGCAGCTTCGGAGTCCCGGTGAACACTGAAGCTTTCTTT.

This clone was recorded only once. The identical CDR3 is also encoded by other nucleotide sequences in the sample. The chain couples TRBV7-9 to TRBJ1-6; D gene ambiguous. Germline CDR1 is SEHNR and CDR2 is FQNEAQ (reference sequence). With 1 base removed from V and 10 bases from J, the gap between germline ends came to 2 bases. This CDR3 contains 11 residues. CDR3 DNA: TGTGCCAGCAGCTTAGGATCACCCCTCCACTTT. This codes for CASSLGSPLHF. Looking up the rest from reference TRBV7-9 and TRBJ1-6 gives the full variable domain: DTGVSQNPRHKITKRGQNVTFRCDPISEHNRLYWYRQTLGQGPEFLTYFQNEAQLEKSRLLSDRFSAERPKGSFSTLEIQRTEQGDSAMYLCASSLGSPLHFGNGTRLTVT.

The chain recombines TRBV28 with TRBJ1-2; D may be TRBD1 (6 bases). This CDR3 is built from 12 residues. The V and J ends lost 6 bases and 2 bases respectively, with 7 bases between them. Germline V gene sequence: CDR1 MDHEN, CDR2 SYDVKM. The CDR3 here is CASRQGNYGYTF. CDR3 in DNA: TGTGCCAGCAGACAGGGAAACTATGGCTACACCTTC.

The chain employs TRBV19 and TRBJ2-3, with 11 bases identical to TRBD1. The CDR3 has 15 amino acids. CDR1 is LNHDA and CDR2 is SQIVND in the germline V gene (reference sequence). Losses at the gene ends were 5 bases for V and 3 bases for J; bases not matched to a gene: 4. The CDR3 here is CASSPGTGGTDTQYF. CDR3 in DNA: TGTGCCAGTAGTCCCGGGACAGGGGGGACAGATACGCAGTATTTT.

A word on this clone: The same CDR3 can be traced to other DNA sequences in this sample. The chain has TRBV2 and TRBJ2-5; D gene unclear. V was clipped by 4 bases and J by 5 bases, with 8 bases between them. Germline assignment: CDR1 SNHLY and CDR2 FYNNEI. The CDR3 is 12 residues long. CDR3 sequence: CASSGLSETQYF. CDR3 in DNA: TGTGCCAGCAGTGGACTCTCCGAGACCCAGTACTTC.

The J gene is TRBJ1-4, the V gene TRBV19; tentatively, D is TRBD1 (6 bases). CDR1 is LNHDA, CDR2 SQIVND, per germline (reference sequence). V gave up 2 bases and J gave up 1 base, with 11 bases separating them. The CDR3 runs 16 residues. CDR3 in amino acids: CASSIPGVGTNEKLFF. CDR3 bases: TGTGCCAGTAGTATACCAGGGGTAGGAACTAATGAAAAACTGTTTTTT.

J is TRBJ2-1 and V is TRBV29-1, with 12 nucleotides matching TRBD2. Unmatched junction bases numbered 3, after V lost 4 bases and J lost 8 bases. Germline V gene data show CDR1 as SQVTM and CDR2 as ANQGSEA. This CDR3 spans 13 amino acids. The CDR3 DNA reads TGCAGCGTTGCGACTAGCGGGGGCTATGAGCAGTTCTTC. Translating it yields CSVATSGGYEQFF.

Turning to this clone: An end of the junction differs from the germline gene, which may be a read error. The gene calls are TRBV6-5 and TRBJ1-2; no definite D call. The CDR3 loop spans 11 amino acids. From germline, CDR1 is MNHEY and CDR2 SVGAGI. In DNA form, the CDR3 reads TGTGCCATCAGTGAGTCCTATGGCTACACCTTC. It yields the protein CAISESYGYTF.

The V gene is TRBV18, the J gene TRBJ2-7; a possible D gene is TRBD1 (6 bases). V shed 1 base and J shed 3 bases, with 16 bases lying between them. The CDR3 is 16 residues long. CDR1 is KGHSH and CDR2 is LQKENI in the germline V gene. The CDR3 sequence is CASSPLPTGSVYEQYF. CDR3 DNA sequence: TGTGCCAGCTCACCACTTCCGACAGGCTCGGTCTACGAGCAGTACTTC.

The gene calls are TRBV7-6 and TRBJ2-7, with D hard to call. Germline-derived CDR1 and CDR2 are SGHVS and FNYEAQ. This CDR3 is 12 amino acids long. Trimming pared 5 bases from V and 2 bases from J, leaving 7 bases between. The CDR3 bases are TGTGCCAGCAGCCCTTCGACCTACGAGCAGTACTTC. Its protein is CASSPSTYEQYF.

This clone was counted between two and nine times. The chain couples TRBV7-9 to TRBJ1-1; the D is unclear. The CDR3 is made up of 15 amino acids. Trimming removed 1 base at V and 0 bases at J, with 9 bases between. Looked up from germline, CDR1 is SEHNR and CDR2 is FQNEAQ (reference sequence). The CDR3 DNA sequence: TGTGCCAGCAGCTTAGGGGTGATCATGAACACTGAAGCTTTCTTT. Its translation is CASSLGVIMNTEAFF.

This clone appeared once. This rearrangement joins TRBV29-1 to TRBJ2-2; D is ambiguous. The germline gives CDR1 SQVTM, CDR2 ANQGSEA. Trimming left V 4 bases short and J 0 bases short, with 9 bases between. The CDR3 is 14 residues long. The CDR3 DNA follows: TGCAGCGTTGGGTCCGTTGCGAACACCGGGGAGCTGTTTTTT. Its translation: CSVGSVANTGELFF.